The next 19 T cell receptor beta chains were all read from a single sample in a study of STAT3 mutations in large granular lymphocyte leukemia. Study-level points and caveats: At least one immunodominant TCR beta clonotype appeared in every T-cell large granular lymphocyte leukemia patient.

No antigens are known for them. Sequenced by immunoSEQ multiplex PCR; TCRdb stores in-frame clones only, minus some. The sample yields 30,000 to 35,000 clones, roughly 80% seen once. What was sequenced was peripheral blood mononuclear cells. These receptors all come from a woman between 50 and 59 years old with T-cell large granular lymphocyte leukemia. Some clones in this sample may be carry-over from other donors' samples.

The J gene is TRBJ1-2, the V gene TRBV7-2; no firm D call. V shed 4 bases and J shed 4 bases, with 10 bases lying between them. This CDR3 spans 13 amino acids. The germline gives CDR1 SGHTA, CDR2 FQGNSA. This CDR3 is CASSSMTGYGYTF. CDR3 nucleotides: TGTGCCAGCAGCTCCATGACGGGCTATGGCTACACCTTC.

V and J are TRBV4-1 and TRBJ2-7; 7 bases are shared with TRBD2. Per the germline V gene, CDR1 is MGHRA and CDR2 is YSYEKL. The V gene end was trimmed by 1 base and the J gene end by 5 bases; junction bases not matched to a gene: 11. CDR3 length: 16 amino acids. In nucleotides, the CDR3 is TGCGCCAGCAGCCAAGCTTGGGGGGGAGGGCCGCACGAGCAGTACTTC. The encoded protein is CASSQAWGGGPHEQYF.

The CDR3 sequence is CASSLGRGIGEAFF. The DNA for the CDR3 is TGTGCCAGCAGCCTGGGAAGGGGGATCGGTGAAGCTTTCTTT. V is TRBV5-6 and J is TRBJ1-1, with D tentatively TRBD1 (6 bases). CDR1 and CDR2 from the germline V gene are SGHDT and YYEEEE. The CDR3 is 14 residues long. Trimming cost V 4 bases and J 7 bases, with 17 bases left between them.

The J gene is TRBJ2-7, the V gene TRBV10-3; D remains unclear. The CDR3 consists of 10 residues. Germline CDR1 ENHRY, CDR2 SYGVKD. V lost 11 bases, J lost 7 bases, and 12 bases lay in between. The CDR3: CAVRLGEQYF. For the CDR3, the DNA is TGTGCCGTTCGGTTAGGGGAGCAGTACTTC.

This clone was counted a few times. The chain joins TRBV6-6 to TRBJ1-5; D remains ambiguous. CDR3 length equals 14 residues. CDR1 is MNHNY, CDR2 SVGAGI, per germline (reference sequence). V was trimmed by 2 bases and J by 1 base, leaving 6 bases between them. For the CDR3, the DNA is TGTGCCAGCAGTTACGGCAAAAGCAATCAGCCCCAGCATTTT. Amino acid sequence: CASSYGKSNQPQHF.

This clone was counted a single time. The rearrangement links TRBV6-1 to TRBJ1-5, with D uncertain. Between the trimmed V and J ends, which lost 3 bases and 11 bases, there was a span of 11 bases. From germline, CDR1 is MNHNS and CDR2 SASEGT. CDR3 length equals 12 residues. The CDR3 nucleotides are TGTGCCAGCAGTGACCCTGACCGGGCCCAGCATTTT. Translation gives CASSDPDRAQHF.

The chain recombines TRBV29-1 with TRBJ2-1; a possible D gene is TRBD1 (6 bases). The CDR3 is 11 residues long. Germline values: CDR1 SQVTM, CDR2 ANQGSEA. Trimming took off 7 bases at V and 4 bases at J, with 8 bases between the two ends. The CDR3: CSAGQYNEQFF. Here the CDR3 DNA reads TGCAGCGCCGGACAGTACAATGAGCAGTTCTTC.

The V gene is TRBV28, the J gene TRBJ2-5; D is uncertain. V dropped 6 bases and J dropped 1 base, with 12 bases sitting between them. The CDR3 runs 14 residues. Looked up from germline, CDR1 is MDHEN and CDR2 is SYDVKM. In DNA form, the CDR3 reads TGTGCCAGCAGCCAAGCAGGTCCCCAAGAGACCCAGTACTTC. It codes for CASSQAGPQETQYF.

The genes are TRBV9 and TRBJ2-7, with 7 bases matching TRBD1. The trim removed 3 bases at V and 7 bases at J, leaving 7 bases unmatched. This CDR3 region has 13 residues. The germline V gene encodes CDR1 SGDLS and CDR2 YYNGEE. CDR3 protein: CASSATGAREQYF. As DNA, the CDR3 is TGTGCCAGCAGCGCTACAGGGGCGCGGGAGCAGTACTTC.

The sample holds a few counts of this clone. The CDR3, as DNA: TGTGCCAGCAGTCCAGGGGTTGTTACTGAAGCTTTCTTT. This encodes CASSPGVVTEAFF. The V call is TRBV28, the J call TRBJ1-1, with D perhaps matching TRBD1 (6 bases). Germline CDR1 reads MDHEN; CDR2 reads SYDVKM. The V end lost 5 bases, the J end lost 5 bases, and 12 bases lay between the germline ends. The CDR3 is made up of 13 amino acids.

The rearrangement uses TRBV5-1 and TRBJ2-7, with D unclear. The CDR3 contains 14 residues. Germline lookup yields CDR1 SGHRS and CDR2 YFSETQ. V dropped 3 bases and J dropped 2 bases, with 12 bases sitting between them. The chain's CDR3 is CASSSPETTYEQYF. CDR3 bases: TGCGCCAGCAGCTCTCCGGAAACGACCTACGAGCAGTACTTC.

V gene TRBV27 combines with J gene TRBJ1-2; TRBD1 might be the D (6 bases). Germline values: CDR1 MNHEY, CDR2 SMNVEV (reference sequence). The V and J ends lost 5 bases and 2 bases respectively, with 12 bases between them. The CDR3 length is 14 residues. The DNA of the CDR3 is TGTGCCAGCAGTGACTACAGGGCGAACTATGGCTACACCTTC. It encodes CASSDYRANYGYTF.

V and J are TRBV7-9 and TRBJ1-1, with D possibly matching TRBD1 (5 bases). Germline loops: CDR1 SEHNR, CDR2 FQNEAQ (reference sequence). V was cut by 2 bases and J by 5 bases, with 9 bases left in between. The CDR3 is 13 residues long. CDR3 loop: CASSLWGETEAFF. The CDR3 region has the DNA TGTGCCAGCAGCTTATGGGGGGAGACTGAAGCTTTCTTT.

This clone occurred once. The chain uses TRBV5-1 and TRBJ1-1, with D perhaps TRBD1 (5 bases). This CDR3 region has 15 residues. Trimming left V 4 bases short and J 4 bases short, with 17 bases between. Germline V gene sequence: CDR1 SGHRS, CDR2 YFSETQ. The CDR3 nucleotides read TGCGCCAGCAGCGCGGTCGCCGGGGGGAGCACTGAAGCTTTCTTT. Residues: CASSAVAGGSTEAFF. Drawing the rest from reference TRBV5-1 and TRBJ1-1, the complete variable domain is KAGVTQTPRYLIKTRGQQVTLSCSPISGHRSVSWYQQTPGQGLQFLFEYFSETQRNKGNFPGRFSGRQFSNSRSEMNVSTLELGDSALYLCASSAVAGGSTEAFFGQGTRLTVV.

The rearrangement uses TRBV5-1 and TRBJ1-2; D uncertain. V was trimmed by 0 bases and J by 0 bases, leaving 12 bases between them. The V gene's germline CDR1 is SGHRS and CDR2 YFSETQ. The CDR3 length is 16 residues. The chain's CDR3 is CASSLEVSLSNYGYTF. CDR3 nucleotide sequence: TGCGCCAGCAGCTTGGAAGTTTCCTTGTCTAACTATGGCTACACCTTC.

This CDR3 is CASSRGRDTEAFF. The CDR3 nucleotides are TGTGCCAGCTCGCGCGGGCGAGACACTGAAGCTTTCTTT. This rearrangement joins TRBV18 to TRBJ1-1; no reliable D call. The germline CDR1 and CDR2 sequences are KGHSH and LQKENI. The V end lost 6 bases, the J end lost 3 bases, and 11 bases lay between the germline ends. The CDR3 has 13 residues.

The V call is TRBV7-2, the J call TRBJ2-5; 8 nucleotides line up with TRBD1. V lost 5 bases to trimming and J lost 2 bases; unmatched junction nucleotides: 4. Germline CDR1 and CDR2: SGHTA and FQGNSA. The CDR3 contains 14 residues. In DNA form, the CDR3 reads TGTGCCAGCAGCACCGACAGGGGACAAGAGACCCAGTACTTC. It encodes CASSTDRGQETQYF.

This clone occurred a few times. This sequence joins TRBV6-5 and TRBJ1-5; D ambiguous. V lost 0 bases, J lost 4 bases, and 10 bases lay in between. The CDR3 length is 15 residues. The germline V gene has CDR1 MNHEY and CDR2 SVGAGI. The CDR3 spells CASSYSGLGNQPQHF. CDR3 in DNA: TGTGCCAGCAGTTACTCGGGGTTGGGGAATCAGCCCCAGCATTTT.

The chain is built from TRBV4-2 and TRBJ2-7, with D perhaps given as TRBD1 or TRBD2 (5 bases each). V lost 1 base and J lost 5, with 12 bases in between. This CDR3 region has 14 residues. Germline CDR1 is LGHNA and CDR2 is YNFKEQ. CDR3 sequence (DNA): TGTGCCAGCAGCCAAGGGGGGATTAGGGACGAGCAGTACTTC. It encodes CASSQGGIRDEQYF.